This TCR beta chain was sequenced in a study of human T cells and chemical hapten exposure. Study in general: Across samples, TCR yields varied, mostly owing to small differences in pooled library volumes. Overall study findings and caveats: TCRs above 1 in 1000 frequency stayed constant with DPC sensitization.

For the library, individual cDNA molecules each received unique molecular identifiers. One entry per CDR3 protein, called by TCRdb with MiXCR from the RACE reads. The sample includes 190,000 or so distinct CDR3 sequences, under 25% seen only once; the top ten take 2% to 2.5%. This CDR3 has 17 amino acids. Germline CDR1 MNHEY, CDR2 SVGAGI. V was clipped by 2 bases and J by 4 bases; unmatched bases: 11. Stated time point: patch test 3, about 24 weeks after DPC sensitization. Documented treatment: therapeutic diphenylcyclopropenone sensitization with weekly scalp DPC. Blood draws preceded each patch test application. Note on this clonotype: Its antigen is as yet unknown.

The chain combines TRBV6-5 with TRBJ2-3, with 8 bases fitting TRBD2. The sequenced sample was whole blood, obtained in connection with sensitization to the hapten diphenylcyclopropenone (DPC). The source of this sequence is a woman in her forties with alopecia areata. Some clones in this sample may be carry-over from other donors' samples. The CDR3 sequence: CASSYLAFSGNSDTQYF. CDR3 sequence (DNA): TGTGCCAGCAGTTACCTCGCATTTAGCGGGAATTCAGATACGCAGTATTTT.